These T cell receptor beta chains were read from a single sample in a study of blood T cell repertoires in COVID-19. Produced via immunoSEQ multiplex PCR; TCRdb's table is partial and in-frame only. Among around 200,000 clones listed, around four fifths were seen once. Sequenced material: PBMCs or T cells enriched from blood (not recorded which). The origin of the receptors is a man between 35 and 55 years old who had recovered from COVID-19. Each CDR3 is given without its conserved first and last residue.

j_gene | v_gene | CDR3aa
TRBJ1-2 | TRBV4-1 | ASSLSTAGYYGYT
TRBJ2-3 | TRBV15 | ATSRDRVRGLSDTQY
TRBJ2-7 | TRBV3-1/TRBV3-2 | ASSQGQGSEQY
TRBJ2-2 | TRBV9 | ASSLRTGANTGELF
TRBJ1-2 | TRBV11-2 | ASQGGDGYT
TRBJ2-7 | TRBV7-9 | ASSTDGGSYEQY
TRBJ1-1 | TRBV18 | ASSSGTGGTEAF
TRBJ1-6 | TRBV2 | ASRGQTGLPLLH
TRBJ1-1 | TRBV18 | ASSGQGSTEAF
TRBJ1-2 | TRBV6-5 | ASSYSSLEGYT
TRBJ1-2 | TRBV7-8 | ASSSLPRTGAYYGYT
TRBJ1-1 | TRBV5-6 | ASSLVGSRSGQAF
TRBJ1-3 | TRBV7-8 | ASRQFSGNTIY
TRBJ2-7 | TRBV30 | AWSGGSPSSYEQY
TRBJ2-1 | TRBV3-1/TRBV3-2 | ASSQVGTGIFEQF
TRBJ1-6 | TRBV7-9 | ASSPMTGASSYNSPLH
TRBJ2-2 | TRBV30 | AWSRQDYTGELF
TRBJ1-1 | TRBV6-6 | ASSYPHTVNTEAF
TRBJ1-4 | TRBV19 | AILRQVNEKLF
TRBJ1-3 | TRBV28 | ASINRGFTGNTIY
TRBJ2-1 | TRBV27 | ASSLLGGPHEQF
TRBJ2-1 | TRBV4-2 | ASSQFRGGQNNEQF
TRBJ1-4 | TRBV11-2 | ASSFDRDREKLF
TRBJ1-6 | TRBV18 | ASSPWGQGSSYNSPLH
TRBJ2-5 | TRBV5-1 | ASSQQGARETQY
TRBJ1-1 | TRBV6-5 | ATSGHQNTEAF
TRBJ1-1 | TRBV29-1 | SVVRTGAEAF
TRBJ2-7 | TRBV10-3 | AISALSGRGEQY
TRBJ1-2 | TRBV19 | ASSMGSSTGATYGYT
TRBJ2-3 | TRBV9 | ASSVDQRSTDTQY
TRBJ2-1 | TRBV5-1 | ASGLPEEQF
TRBJ1-5 | TRBV10-1 | ARFDRDNCHPYSNQPQH
TRBJ2-3 | TRBV3-1/TRBV3-2 | ASSQRLLLSTYTQY
TRBJ2-2 | TRBV12-3/TRBV12-4 | ASTDSFGELF
TRBJ2-4 | TRBV7-9 | ASSLAGQGLAKNIQY
TRBJ2-1 | TRBV29-1 | SVVPGQTYNEQF
TRBJ2-7 | TRBV4-1 | ASSQQQGAPYEQY
TRBJ1-2 | TRBV13 | ASSLGGTGYGYT
TRBJ1-2 | TRBV20-1 | SARERKGYT
TRBJ2-1 | TRBV11-2 | ASSLLSSGRGEQF
TRBJ1-4 | TRBV2 | ASSENVWAEKLF
TRBJ2-5 | TRBV28 | ASKRLAGLLGETQY
TRBJ1-3 | TRBV12-3/TRBV12-4 | ASLPGQGNTIY
TRBJ2-2 | TRBV5-1 | ASSLAEELF
TRBJ2-7 | TRBV27 | ASSLRVSYEQY
TRBJ2-2 | TRBV6-5 | ASRTGQKNTGELF
TRBJ2-2 | TRBV5-4 | ASSPGGVAGELF
TRBJ1-1 | TRBV7-2 | ASSSWRVSTEAF
TRBJ2-7 | TRBV19 | ASSPRNYYEQY
TRBJ1-6 | TRBV5-5 | ASSSRQGLESPLH
TRBJ1-2 | TRBV19 | ASSSLRGQLNYGYT
TRBJ2-1 | TRBV7-8 | ASSLEGLASYNEQF
TRBJ1-2 | TRBV9 | ASSPSEGRRGYT